These T cell receptor beta chains were read from a single sample in a study of T cells after posttransplantation cyclophosphamide. Generated by immunoSEQ multiplex PCR, the TCRdb table keeps only in-frame clones and is missing some. The profile covers approximately 22,000 clones, with about 86% appearing a single time and about an eighth taken by the ten largest. This specimen was PBMCs, taken after allogeneic stem cell transplant with posttransplant cyclophosphamide. The receptors were gathered from a female patient between 30 and 40 years old who received an allogeneic stem cell transplant from an unrelated donor, was CMV-positive, and had no GVHD. Some of the T cells might come from the graft donor. Each CDR3 is given with its conserved first and last residue. The D gene is left open where the match is weak. Some rows mark clone size as missing; the rest say once, few, many or name a class of expanded clone.

V gene: TRBV12-5; D gene: -; clone size: -; CDR3 length: 14; J gene: TRBJ1-1; CDR3 protein: CASGLQGTNTEAFF; CDR3 DNA: TGTGCTAGTGGCTTGCAGGGAACGAACACTGAAGCTTTCTTT
V gene: TRBV11-2; D gene: -; clone size: -; CDR3 length: 14; J gene: TRBJ1-3; CDR3 protein: CASSLDRVGNTIYF; CDR3 DNA: TGTGCCAGCAGCTTAGACAGGGTTGGAAACACCATATATTTT
V gene: TRBV4-3; D gene: -; clone size: few; CDR3 length: 15; J gene: TRBJ1-2; CDR3 protein: CASSQELQGYYGYTF; CDR3 DNA: TGCGCCAGCAGCCAAGAATTACAGGGTTACTATGGCTACACCTTC
V gene: TRBV28; D gene: -; clone size: -; CDR3 length: 13; J gene: TRBJ2-5; CDR3 protein: CASSLREKETQYF; CDR3 DNA: TGTGCCAGCAGTTTGCGCGAGAAAGAGACCCAGTACTTC
V gene: TRBV2; D gene: TRBD2; clone size: -; CDR3 length: 17; J gene: TRBJ2-3; CDR3 protein: CASKLAGGRYSTDTQYF; CDR3 DNA: TGTGCCAGCAAACTAGCGGGGGGCCGATACTCCACAGATACGCAGTATTTT
V gene: TRBV2; D gene: -; clone size: -; CDR3 length: 13; J gene: TRBJ2-7; CDR3 protein: CASSEGGLHEQYF; CDR3 DNA: TGTGCCAGCAGTGAAGGGGGGCTGCACGAGCAGTACTTC
V gene: TRBV2; D gene: TRBD1; clone size: -; CDR3 length: 16; J gene: TRBJ2-7; CDR3 protein: CASSEIRGQGAREQYF; CDR3 DNA: TGTGCCAGCAGTGAAATTCGGGGACAGGGGGCGCGGGAGCAGTACTTC
V gene: TRBV28; D gene: -; clone size: -; CDR3 length: 13; J gene: TRBJ1-1; CDR3 protein: CASSLGYRDSAFF; CDR3 DNA: TGTGCCAGCAGTTTAGGATACAGGGATAGCGCTTTCTTT
V gene: TRBV27; D gene: TRBD2; clone size: -; CDR3 length: 14; J gene: TRBJ2-1; CDR3 protein: CASSPLAGRGGQFF; CDR3 DNA: TGTGCCAGCAGCCCGCTAGCGGGGAGGGGAGGGCAGTTCTTC
V gene: TRBV4-3; D gene: -; clone size: -; CDR3 length: 16; J gene: TRBJ2-7; CDR3 protein: CASSQADASGDYEQYF; CDR3 DNA: TGCGCCAGCAGCCAAGCTGATGCATCGGGGGACTACGAGCAGTACTTC
V gene: TRBV2; D gene: -; clone size: -; CDR3 length: 14; J gene: TRBJ2-5; CDR3 protein: CASSDVVGGETQYF; CDR3 DNA: TGTGCCAGCAGTGATGTAGTGGGGGGTGAGACCCAGTACTTC
V gene: TRBV27; D gene: TRBD1; clone size: -; CDR3 length: 11; J gene: TRBJ1-3; CDR3 protein: CASARGDTIYF; CDR3 DNA: TGTGCCAGCGCCAGGGGGGACACCATATATTTT
V gene: TRBV19; D gene: -; clone size: -; CDR3 length: 16; J gene: TRBJ1-2; CDR3 protein: CASSPLDKGPNYGYTF; CDR3 DNA: TGTGCCAGTAGTCCCCTGGACAAGGGCCCTAACTATGGCTACACCTTC
V gene: TRBV19; D gene: TRBD1; clone size: few; CDR3 length: 15; J gene: TRBJ1-4; CDR3 protein: CASSLRTGGEEKLFF; CDR3 DNA: TGTGCCAGTAGTTTACGGACAGGGGGCGAAGAAAAACTGTTTTTT
V gene: TRBV7-6; D gene: -; clone size: -; CDR3 length: 13; J gene: TRBJ1-1; CDR3 protein: CASSRGGGGEAFF; CDR3 DNA: TGTGCCAGCAGCCGAGGGGGGGGCGGTGAAGCTTTCTTT
V gene: TRBV28; D gene: -; clone size: -; CDR3 length: 12; J gene: TRBJ1-6; CDR3 protein: CASGQSNSPLHF; CDR3 DNA: TGTGCCAGCGGACAGTCTAATTCACCCCTCCACTTT
V gene: TRBV7-9; D gene: TRBD1; clone size: -; CDR3 length: 18; J gene: TRBJ2-2; CDR3 protein: CASNSRWGDRALSGELFF; CDR3 DNA: TGTGCCAGCAACTCTCGCTGGGGGGACAGGGCTCTTTCCGGGGAGCTGTTTTTT
V gene: TRBV30; D gene: TRBD2; clone size: -; CDR3 length: 18; J gene: TRBJ2-2; CDR3 protein: CAWTGSIGGSPNTGELFF; CDR3 DNA: TGTGCCTGGACGGGAAGCATCGGGGGGTCCCCGAACACCGGGGAGCTGTTTTTT
V gene: TRBV9; D gene: -; clone size: once; CDR3 length: 16; J gene: TRBJ1-4; CDR3 protein: CASTRGGGTNGEKLFF; CDR3 DNA: TGTGCCAGCACACGGGGGGGTGGGACTAACGGTGAAAAACTGTTTTTT
V gene: TRBV28; D gene: TRBD2; clone size: -; CDR3 length: 15; J gene: TRBJ2-7; CDR3 protein: CASSLPRGGSYEQYF; CDR3 DNA: TGTGCCAGCAGTTTACCCCGGGGGGGGTCCTACGAGCAGTACTTC
V gene: TRBV4-1; D gene: TRBD1; clone size: once; CDR3 length: 15; J gene: TRBJ1-3; CDR3 protein: CASSTSDRGGNTIYF; CDR3 DNA: TGCGCCAGCAGCACCTCGGACAGGGGTGGAAACACCATATATTTT
V gene: TRBV19; D gene: TRBD1; clone size: -; CDR3 length: 14; J gene: TRBJ2-7; CDR3 protein: CASSIGTGAYEQYF; CDR3 DNA: TGTGCCAGTAGTATCGGGACAGGGGCCTACGAGCAGTACTTC
V gene: TRBV19; D gene: -; clone size: -; CDR3 length: 15; J gene: TRBJ2-2; CDR3 protein: CASRLGRVDTGELFF; CDR3 DNA: TGTGCCAGTAGATTAGGCCGGGTCGACACCGGGGAGCTGTTTTTT
V gene: TRBV5-5; D gene: -; clone size: few; CDR3 length: 10; J gene: TRBJ1-2; CDR3 protein: CASSSQGYTF; CDR3 DNA: TGTGCCAGCAGCTCTCAGGGCTACACCTTC
V gene: TRBV30; D gene: -; clone size: -; CDR3 length: 12; J gene: TRBJ1-1; CDR3 protein: CAWSKTVTEAFF; CDR3 DNA: TGTGCCTGGAGTAAGACAGTCACTGAAGCTTTCTTT
V gene: TRBV14; D gene: -; clone size: once; CDR3 length: 12; J gene: TRBJ2-7; CDR3 protein: CASSPPGYEQYF; CDR3 DNA: TGTGCCAGCAGCCCGCCGGGGTACGAGCAGTACTTC
V gene: TRBV30; D gene: TRBD2; clone size: -; CDR3 length: 17; J gene: TRBJ2-2; CDR3 protein: CAWSAVLAGGRGGELFF; CDR3 DNA: TGTGCCTGGAGTGCAGTTCTAGCGGGGGGCCGGGGCGGGGAGCTGTTTTTT
V gene: TRBV11-2; D gene: -; clone size: -; CDR3 length: 17; J gene: TRBJ1-3; CDR3 protein: CASSFFSLRGAGNTIYF; CDR3 DNA: TGTGCCAGCAGTTTCTTTTCATTGCGGGGAGCTGGAAACACCATATATTTT
V gene: TRBV30; D gene: -; clone size: -; CDR3 length: 14; J gene: TRBJ1-3; CDR3 protein: CAWISGLGGNTIYF; CDR3 DNA: TGTGCCTGGATCTCGGGACTTGGGGGAAACACCATATATTTT
V gene: TRBV7-8; D gene: TRBD2; clone size: -; CDR3 length: 18; J gene: TRBJ2-7; CDR3 protein: CASSLAAGGLAGSVEQYF; CDR3 DNA: TGTGCCAGCAGCTTAGCGGCCGGGGGACTAGCGGGGTCGGTCGAGCAGTACTTC
V gene: TRBV9; D gene: TRBD1; clone size: -; CDR3 length: 15; J gene: TRBJ2-3; CDR3 protein: CASDYRGQSTDTQYF; CDR3 DNA: TGTGCCAGCGACTACAGGGGGCAGAGCACAGATACGCAGTATTTT
V gene: TRBV9; D gene: -; clone size: once; CDR3 length: 16; J gene: TRBJ1-6; CDR3 protein: CASSPEGLRGGSLLHF; CDR3 DNA: TGTGCCAGCAGCCCGGAAGGGCTTCGAGGGGGTTCACTCCTCCACTTT
V gene: TRBV5-8; D gene: TRBD1; clone size: -; CDR3 length: 16; J gene: TRBJ2-7; CDR3 protein: CASSAISDRDPHEQYF; CDR3 DNA: TGTGCCAGCAGTGCGATATCAGACAGGGACCCCCACGAGCAGTACTTC
V gene: TRBV5-4; D gene: TRBD1; clone size: few; CDR3 length: 12; J gene: TRBJ1-2; CDR3 protein: CASRGTGIGYTF; CDR3 DNA: TGTGCCAGCAGAGGGACAGGGATAGGCTACACCTTC
V gene: TRBV7-9; D gene: -; clone size: -; CDR3 length: 14; J gene: TRBJ1-1; CDR3 protein: CASTSRGANTEAFF; CDR3 DNA: TGTGCCAGCACCTCCCGGGGGGCGAACACTGAAGCTTTCTTT
V gene: TRBV7-6; D gene: TRBD1; clone size: -; CDR3 length: 16; J gene: TRBJ1-1; CDR3 protein: CASSLLTGQRNTEAFF; CDR3 DNA: TGTGCCAGCAGTCTACTAACGGGACAGCGGAACACTGAAGCTTTCTTT
V gene: TRBV27; D gene: -; clone size: -; CDR3 length: 13; J gene: TRBJ1-5; CDR3 protein: CASSYRGNQPQHF; CDR3 DNA: TGTGCCAGCAGTTATCGGGGGAATCAGCCCCAGCATTTT
V gene: TRBV10-3; D gene: TRBD1; clone size: -; CDR3 length: 15; J gene: TRBJ1-1; CDR3 protein: CAIRGDRGSNTEAFF; CDR3 DNA: TGTGCCATCAGGGGGGACAGGGGGTCGAACACTGAAGCTTTCTTT
V gene: TRBV7-2; D gene: -; clone size: few; CDR3 length: 13; J gene: TRBJ1-1; CDR3 protein: CASSLYLNTEAFF; CDR3 DNA: TGTGCCAGCAGCTTATATCTGAACACTGAAGCTTTCTTT
V gene: TRBV28; D gene: -; clone size: -; CDR3 length: 12; J gene: TRBJ2-5; CDR3 protein: CASSPRGYSQYF; CDR3 DNA: TGTGCCAGCAGTCCGCGGGGCTATAGCCAGTACTTC
V gene: TRBV19; D gene: -; clone size: -; CDR3 length: 15; J gene: TRBJ1-5; CDR3 protein: CASSISGGGNQPQHF; CDR3 DNA: TGTGCCAGTAGTATATCTGGGGGGGGCAATCAGCCCCAGCATTTT
V gene: TRBV5-1; D gene: -; clone size: -; CDR3 length: 12; J gene: TRBJ2-7; CDR3 protein: CASSQPASEQYF; CDR3 DNA: TGCGCCAGCAGCCAACCGGCTAGCGAGCAGTACTTC
V gene: TRBV6-1; D gene: TRBD2; clone size: -; CDR3 length: 15; J gene: TRBJ2-3; CDR3 protein: CASSKTSGGVDTQYF; CDR3 DNA: TGTGCCAGCAGCAAAACTAGCGGGGGAGTAGATACGCAGTATTTT
V gene: TRBV7-9; D gene: TRBD1; clone size: -; CDR3 length: 16; J gene: TRBJ2-1; CDR3 protein: CASSPYRGQSYNEQFF; CDR3 DNA: TGTGCCAGCAGCCCTTACAGGGGGCAGTCCTACAATGAGCAGTTCTTC
V gene: TRBV7-9; D gene: -; clone size: -; CDR3 length: 12; J gene: TRBJ2-7; CDR3 protein: CASSITGYEQYF; CDR3 DNA: TGTGCCAGCAGCATTACAGGGTACGAGCAGTACTTC
V gene: TRBV28; D gene: TRBD1; clone size: -; CDR3 length: 17; J gene: TRBJ1-6; CDR3 protein: CASSLPQAGGNNSPLHF; CDR3 DNA: TGTGCCAGCAGTTTACCTCAGGCAGGGGGCAATAATTCACCCCTCCACTTT
V gene: TRBV28; D gene: -; clone size: -; CDR3 length: 13; J gene: TRBJ1-5; CDR3 protein: CASSFRGSQPQHF; CDR3 DNA: TGTGCCAGCAGTTTTAGAGGATCCCAGCCCCAGCATTTT